This is a list of T cell receptor beta chains from one sample in a study of neurological immune-mediated disorders. TCRdb ran MiXCR on the 5' RACE reads and lists one entry per CDR3 protein. The sample lists just over 95,000 distinct CDR3 sequences; roughly 3.5% were seen once. Material for sequencing was PBMCs. These receptors were taken from a woman aged 18-29 years with multiple sclerosis. Each CDR3 is given with its conserved first and last residue. D genes are given only for firm matches. Clone sizes are given selectively: once, few, many, or a class where the clone is expanded.

cdr3_nt cdr3_aa d_call clone_size j_call v_call
TGCAGTGCTAGAGATTCCCTTTCGCTCCGCCTCATAATCACAGATACGCAGTATTTT CSARDSLSLRLIITDTQYF - many TRBJ2-3 TRBV20-1
TGTGCCACCAGTGATTTGTTGCCGCAGGCCGATGAGCAGTTCTTC CATSDLLPQADEQFF - many TRBJ2-1 TRBV24-1
TGTGCCAGCAGCTTAGACCGGGCCAAGGATGAGCAGTTCTTC CASSLDRAKDEQFF - many TRBJ2-1 TRBV7-2
TGTGCCAGCAGGGGACTAGCGGGACCCTACGAGCAGTACTTC CASRGLAGPYEQYF TRBD2 many TRBJ2-7 TRBV12-3/TRBV12-4
TGCGCCAGCAGCTCCGGGACAGGGACCATCATTAACACCGGGGAGCTGTTTTTT CASSSGTGTIINTGELFF TRBD1 many TRBJ2-2 TRBV5-1
TGTGCCAGCAGCCAAGAACAGAACACTGAAGCTTTCTTT CASSQEQNTEAFF - few TRBJ1-1 TRBV14
TGCAGTGCTAGAGATCCCAACAAGTACGAGCAGTACTTC CSARDPNKYEQYF - many TRBJ2-7 TRBV20-1
TGTGCCAGCAGCTTGAATGCGCTTGTAGGACGGAGGACCGGGGAGCTGTTTTTT CASSLNALVGRRTGELFF - many TRBJ2-2 TRBV5-6
TGTGCCAGCAGTTTGTCCGTTAGGACAGTGAACACTGAAGCTTTCTTT CASSLSVRTVNTEAFF - many TRBJ1-1 TRBV28
TGTGCCAGCAGCTCGACAGCCGCCGTAGGCTACACCTTC CASSSTAAVGYTF - many TRBJ1-2 TRBV5-5
TGCAGTGCTAGAGATCCGGGGAGAAGGGAGACCCAGTACTTC CSARDPGRRETQYF - many TRBJ2-5 TRBV20-1
TGTGCCAGCAGTGAGGTGGGGATAAATAGCAATCAGCCCCAGCATTTT CASSEVGINSNQPQHF - - TRBJ1-5 TRBV2
TGTGCCTGGACCGTCCCGGGACAGGTGTTCGAGCAGTACTTC CAWTVPGQVFEQYF TRBD1 - TRBJ2-7 TRBV30